This T cell receptor beta chain was captured by sequencing in a study of blood T cell repertoires in COVID-19. Study summary: COVID-19 samples, acute and convalescent, were from the United States, Italy and Spain. PBMCs, B-cell-depleted T cells, or T cells provided the cDNA or gDNA that made up the material.

Per the study methods: Estimates of nucleated cell counts were drawn from the amplification of reference gene primers. The table came from immunoSEQ multiplex PCR; TCRdb's copy has only in-frame clones and leaves some out. V and J calls and clone size follow that table, whereas D and trimming were derived from the DNA. The data contain around 98,000 clones, 82% of them singletons. This CDR3 has 15 amino acids. Trimming removed 5 bases from V and 1 base from J, with 11 bases in between. In germline, CDR1 is SGHVS, CDR2 FQNEAQ. The receptor was isolated from a man between 65 and 79 years old with active or convalescent COVID-19. The V call is TRBV7-8, the J call TRBJ1-4; D gene uncertain. Sequenced sample: peripheral blood. CDR3 region: CASSPYPRTNEKLFF. The CDR3 DNA reads as TGTGCCAGCAGCCCCTACCCGAGAACTAATGAAAAACTGTTTTTT.